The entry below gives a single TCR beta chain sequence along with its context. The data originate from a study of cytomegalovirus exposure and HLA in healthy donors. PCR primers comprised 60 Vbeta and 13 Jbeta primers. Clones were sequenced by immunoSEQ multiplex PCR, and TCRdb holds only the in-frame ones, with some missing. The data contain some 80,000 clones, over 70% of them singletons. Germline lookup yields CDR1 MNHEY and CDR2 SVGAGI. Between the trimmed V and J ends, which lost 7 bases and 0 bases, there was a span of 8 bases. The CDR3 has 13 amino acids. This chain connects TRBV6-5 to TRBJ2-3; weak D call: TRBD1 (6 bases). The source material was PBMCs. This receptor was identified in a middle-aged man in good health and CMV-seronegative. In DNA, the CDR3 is TGTGCCAGCACGGACAGTAGCACAGATACGCAGTATTTT. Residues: CASTDSSTDTQYF.